This T cell receptor beta chain stems from a study of vaccination and CD4 T cells after COVID-19. Study observations and caveats: SARS-CoV-2-reactive clonotype medians increased from roughly 21 to 40, not significantly.

Cultured CD4+ T-cell DNA underwent Oncomine TCR Beta short-read sequencing. From CD4+ T cells that had been cultured, genomic DNA was extracted. TCRdb re-analysed the PCR reads in MiXCR, keeping a single row per CDR3 protein. The repertoire includes approximately 10,000 distinct CDR3 sequences, 51% of them detected once, and 30% to 45% sits in the top ten. With regard to this clonotype: Antigen specificity is unknown.

Sample treatment: roughly 10-day PBMC culture with coronavirus spike peptide pools or control peptides (ViraFEST assay). ViraFEST used peptide pools to expand antigen-specific T cells, then sequenced TCRs. The TCR sequence derives from a human donor who had recovered from COVID-19. What was sequenced was CD4+ T cells from blood, cultured in vitro.

This chain's CDR3 is CASSVEGKGAYNEQFF. The DNA for the CDR3 is TGTGCCAGCAGCGTAGAGGGGAAGGGGGCCTACAATGAGCAGTTCTTC. The rearrangement joins TRBV7-2 to TRBJ2-1; D may be TRBD1 (6 bases). Germline assignment: CDR1 SGHTA and CDR2 FQGNSA. This CDR3 spans 16 amino acids. Trimming shortened V by 5 bases and J by 2 bases, and 16 bases separated the two germline ends.